This entry lists 11 T cell receptor beta chains sequenced from one sample in a study of Ad26.COV2.S vaccination and SARS-CoV-2 variants. As for treatment: roughly 19 received Ad26.COV2.S at low or high dose, single or two shots; 5 received placebo; per-sample allocation not given. Specimen acquisition occurred on day 63 following the initial vaccine or placebo injection. The method was immunoSEQ multiplex PCR; TCRdb's version includes in-frame clones alone and lacks a portion of them. The table lists about 680,000 clones, roughly 90% of them singletons. Sequencing was performed on peripheral blood, taken in a trial of Ad26.COV2.S vaccine versus placebo. These receptors came from a person between 18 and 60 years old who received the Ad26.COV2.S COVID-19 vaccine or a placebo.

The chain couples TRBV19 to TRBJ1-5; tentative D call: TRBD1 (5 bases). Germline values: CDR1 LNHDA, CDR2 SQIVND (reference sequence). The CDR3 has 16 amino acids. Trimming cost V 0 bases and J 0 bases, with 9 bases left between them. The CDR3 sequence is CASSIDRQNSNQPQHF. The CDR3 DNA is TGTGCCAGTAGTATAGATCGACAGAATAGCAATCAGCCCCAGCATTTT.

The V and J genes are TRBV6-5 and TRBJ2-6; D remains ambiguous. This CDR3 has 15 amino acids. The germline V gene encodes CDR1 MNHEY and CDR2 SVGAGI. V was shortened by 2 bases and J by 0 bases, with 5 bases between the two germline ends. CDR3 DNA: TGTGCCAGCAGTTACAGGACCTCTGGGGCCAACGTCCTGACTTTC. This encodes CASSYRTSGANVLTF.

The chain couples TRBV5-6 to TRBJ1-2, with D tentatively TRBD1 (5 bases). The length of the CDR3 is 15 residues. Looked up from germline, CDR1 is SGHDT and CDR2 is YYEEEE. Trimming took 4 bases from V and 5 from J, leaving 18 bases between them. The CDR3 nucleotides are TGTGCCAGCAGCGAGCAGGGCGACCAAACGTATGGCTACACCTTC. It codes for CASSEQGDQTYGYTF.

The rearrangement joins TRBV7-2 to TRBJ2-7, with 9 bases fitting TRBD2. V lost 2 bases, J lost 4 bases, and 3 bases stayed unmatched. Germline V gene data show CDR1 as SGHTA and CDR2 as FQGNSA. This CDR3 has 14 amino acids. In DNA, the CDR3 is TGTGCCAGCAGCTTACTAGCGGGATTGTACGAGCAGTACTTC. It yields the protein CASSLLAGLYEQYF.

This clone has a handful of counts. The chain links TRBV5-6 to TRBJ2-5; 8 bases align to TRBD2. The CDR3 loop spans 14 amino acids. CDR1 and CDR2 from the germline V gene are SGHDT and YYEEEE. J gave up 5 bases and V 0 bases, and 3 bases lay outside the gene matches. CDR3 region: CASSLVRGVETQYF. CDR3 bases: TGTGCCAGCAGCTTGGTGCGGGGGGTGGAGACCCAGTACTTC.

Turning to this clone: Other nucleotide sequences in the sample specify the same CDR3. CDR3 sequence reads: CASSFGENTEAFF. CDR3 nucleotides: TGTGCCAGCAGTTTTGGTGAGAACACTGAAGCTTTCTTT. The chain uses TRBV27 and TRBJ1-1; unclear D gene. Germline CDR1 MNHEY, CDR2 SMNVEV (reference sequence). The CDR3 totals 13 residues. V was trimmed by 3 bases and J by 1 base, leaving 6 bases between them.

The chain is built from TRBV5-4 and TRBJ2-3; 8 nucleotides match TRBD2. CDR3 length: 14 residues. Germline CDR1 SGHNT, CDR2 YYREEE (reference sequence). V lost 7 bases, J lost 2 bases, and 6 bases stayed unmatched. CDR3 in amino acids: CASGIAGFTDTQYF. Here the CDR3 DNA reads TGTGCCAGCGGTATAGCGGGGTTCACAGATACGCAGTATTTT.

V gene TRBV18 combines with J gene TRBJ2-1; D is ambiguous. The CDR3 totals 12 residues. CDR1 is KGHSH, CDR2 LQKENI, per germline. V gave up 1 base and J gave up 5 bases, with 3 bases separating them. The CDR3 nucleotides are TGTGCCAGCTCACCACGAAACAATGAGCAGTTCTTC. It encodes CASSPRNNEQFF.

A single count supports this clone. CDR3 in amino acids: CASSLAAGRPAFF. CDR3 in DNA: TGTGCCAGCAGTTTAGCCGCGGGGCGGCCAGCTTTCTTT. This chain connects TRBV12-3 or TRBV12-4 to TRBJ1-1; possible D gene TRBD1, 5 bases. This CDR3 has 13 amino acids. The V end lost 0 bases, the J end lost 10 bases, and 12 bases lay between the germline ends.

V usage is TRBV7-9 and J usage is TRBJ1-4; D possibly corresponds to TRBD1 (6 bases). The CDR3 totals 13 residues. Trimming took 5 bases from V and 5 from J, leaving 9 bases between them. Germline CDR1 and CDR2: SEHNR and FQNEAQ (reference sequence). DNA for the CDR3: TGTGCCAGCAGCAGGGACAAGAATGAAAAACTGTTTTTT. Translated: CASSRDKNEKLFF.

Remarks on this clone: The same CDR3 can be traced to other DNA sequences in this sample. This chain joins TRBV18 and TRBJ2-5; no definite D call. Germline V gene data show CDR1 as KGHSH and CDR2 as LQKENI. This CDR3 comprises 12 residues. V dropped 3 bases and J dropped 4 bases, with 6 bases sitting between them. The CDR3 spells CASSPMGETQYF. The CDR3 bases are TGTGCCAGCTCACCGATGGGAGAGACCCAGTACTTC. Full variable domain (rest looked up from reference TRBV18 and TRBJ2-5): NAGVMQNPRHLVRRRGQEARLRCSPMKGHSHVYWYRQLPEEGLKFMVYLQKENIIDESGMPKERFSAEFPKEGPSILRIQQVVRGDSAAYFCASSPMGETQYFGPGTRLLVL.